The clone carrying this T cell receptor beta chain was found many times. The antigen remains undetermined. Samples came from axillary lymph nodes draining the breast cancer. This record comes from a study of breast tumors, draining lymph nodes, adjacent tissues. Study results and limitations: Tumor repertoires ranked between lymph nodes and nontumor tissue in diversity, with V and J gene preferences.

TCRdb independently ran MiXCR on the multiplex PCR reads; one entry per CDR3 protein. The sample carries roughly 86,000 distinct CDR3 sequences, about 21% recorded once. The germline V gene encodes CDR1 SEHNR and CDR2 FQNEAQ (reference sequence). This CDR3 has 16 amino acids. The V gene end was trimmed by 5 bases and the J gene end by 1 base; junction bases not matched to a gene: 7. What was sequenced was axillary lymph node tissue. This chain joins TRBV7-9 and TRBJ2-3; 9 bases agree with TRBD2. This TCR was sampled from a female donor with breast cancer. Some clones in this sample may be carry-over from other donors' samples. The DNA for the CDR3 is TGTGCCAGCAGCCTACTTAGCGGGAGCGGCACAGATACGCAGTATTTT. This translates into CASSLLSGSGTDTQYF.